This section outlines one TCR beta chain sequence together with its context. This sample is drawn from a study of T cell responses to AZD1222 COVID-19 vaccine. This CDR3 has 14 residues. Germline V gives CDR1 SGHVS, CDR2 FQNEAQ. Between the trimmed V and J ends, which lost 5 bases and 3 bases, there was a span of 13 bases. Generated by immunoSEQ multiplex PCR, the TCRdb table keeps only in-frame clones and is missing some. The table lists about 86,000 clones, around 73% of them singletons, with about 21% in the top ten. Sequences were derived from peripheral blood, sampled on day 0 of AZD1222 vaccination. The chain employs TRBV7-8 and TRBJ1-2, with no clear D. The sequence was obtained from an adult in good health. The CDR3 spells CASSLDSSHYGYTF. Written as DNA, the CDR3 is TGTGCCAGCAGCCTTGACTCCTCCCACTATGGCTACACCTTC.